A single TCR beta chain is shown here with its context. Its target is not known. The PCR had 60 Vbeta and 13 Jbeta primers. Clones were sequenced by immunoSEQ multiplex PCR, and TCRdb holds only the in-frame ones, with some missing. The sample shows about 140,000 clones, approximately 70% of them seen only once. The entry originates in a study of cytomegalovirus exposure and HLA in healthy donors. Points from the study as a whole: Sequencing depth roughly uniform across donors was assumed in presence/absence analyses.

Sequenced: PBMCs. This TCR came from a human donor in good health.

The CDR3, as DNA: TGTGCCAGCAGTTTTTTTGAAGGGGAGCCCCAGCATTTT. This gives the protein CASSFFEGEPQHF. The V and J genes are TRBV27 and TRBJ1-5; tentative D call: TRBD1 (5 bases). CDR3 length: 13 residues. Trimming stripped 3 bases from V and 8 bases from J, with 11 bases between. Germline-derived CDR1 and CDR2 are MNHEY and SMNVEV (reference sequence).